This paragraph covers one TCR beta chain sequence. V gave up 5 bases and J gave up 2 bases, with 10 bases separating them. In germline, CDR1 is SGHRS, CDR2 YFSETQ. The CDR3 covers 13 residues. Sequencing depth was up to 500,000 reads per sample. Profiled with immunoSEQ multiplex PCR; TCRdb holds only in-frame clones, not every one. The data show more than 50,000 clones, about nine tenths seen once. These data come from a study of pediatric ulcerative colitis. The blood sample was taken during the colonoscopy visit. Sequencing was performed on blood. The chain has TRBV5-1 and TRBJ1-2; tentatively, D is TRBD1 (5 bases). The receptor was derived from a boy aged 10-17 years who was a control in a study of pediatric ulcerative colitis. The CDR3 sequence is CASRVGANYGYTF. The CDR3, as DNA: TGCGCCAGCAGAGTAGGGGCCAACTATGGCTACACCTTC. The whole variable domain, remainder taken from reference TRBV5-1 and TRBJ1-2, is KAGVTQTPRYLIKTRGQQVTLSCSPISGHRSVSWYQQTPGQGLQFLFEYFSETQRNKGNFPGRFSGRQFSNSRSEMNVSTLELGDSALYLCASRVGANYGYTFGSGTRLTVV.